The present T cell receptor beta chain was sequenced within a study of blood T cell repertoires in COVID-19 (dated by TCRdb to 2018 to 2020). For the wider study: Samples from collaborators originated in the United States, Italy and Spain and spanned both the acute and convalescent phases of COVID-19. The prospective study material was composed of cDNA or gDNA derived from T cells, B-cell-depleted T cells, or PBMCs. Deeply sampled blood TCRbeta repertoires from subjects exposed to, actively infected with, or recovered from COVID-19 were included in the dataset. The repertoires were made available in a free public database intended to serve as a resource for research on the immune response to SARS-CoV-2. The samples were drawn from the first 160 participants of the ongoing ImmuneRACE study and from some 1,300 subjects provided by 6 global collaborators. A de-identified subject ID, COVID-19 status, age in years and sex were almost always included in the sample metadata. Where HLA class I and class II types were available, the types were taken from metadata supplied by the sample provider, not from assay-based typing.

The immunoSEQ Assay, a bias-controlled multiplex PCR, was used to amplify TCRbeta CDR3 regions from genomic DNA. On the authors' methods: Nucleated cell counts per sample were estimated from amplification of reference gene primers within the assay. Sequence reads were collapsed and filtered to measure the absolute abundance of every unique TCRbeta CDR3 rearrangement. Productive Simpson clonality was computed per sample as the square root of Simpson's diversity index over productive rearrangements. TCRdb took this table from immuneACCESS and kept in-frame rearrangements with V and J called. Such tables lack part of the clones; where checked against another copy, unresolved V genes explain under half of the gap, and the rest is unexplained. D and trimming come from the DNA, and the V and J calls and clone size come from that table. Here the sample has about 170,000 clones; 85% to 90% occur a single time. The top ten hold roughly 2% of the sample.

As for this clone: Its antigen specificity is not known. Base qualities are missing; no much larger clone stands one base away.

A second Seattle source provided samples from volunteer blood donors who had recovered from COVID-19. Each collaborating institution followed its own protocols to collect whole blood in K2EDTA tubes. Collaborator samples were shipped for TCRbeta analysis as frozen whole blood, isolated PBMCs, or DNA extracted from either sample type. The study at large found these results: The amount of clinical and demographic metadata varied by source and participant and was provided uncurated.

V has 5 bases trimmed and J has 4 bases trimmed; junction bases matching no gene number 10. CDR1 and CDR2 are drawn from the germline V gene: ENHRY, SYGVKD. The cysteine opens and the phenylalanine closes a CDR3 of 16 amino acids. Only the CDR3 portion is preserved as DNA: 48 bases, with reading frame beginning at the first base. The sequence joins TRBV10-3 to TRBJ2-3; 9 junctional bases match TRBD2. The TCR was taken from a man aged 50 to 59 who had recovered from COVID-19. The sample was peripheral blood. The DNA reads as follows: TGTGCCATCAGTAAAGCCGGGACTAGCTATTCAGATACGCAGTATTTT. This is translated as CAISKAGTSYSDTQYF.